The clone carrying this TCR beta chain has a handful of counts. What it binds is not known. TCRdb keeps only in-frame clones here, not all; method: immunoSEQ multiplex PCR. The repertoire consists of 130,000 or so clones, with 80% to 85% occurring once and the leading ten covering about 3.5%. The data were obtained in a study of cytotoxic CD8 clonotypes in ibrutinib-treated CLL. Study as a whole: Patients: around 11 relapsed/refractory, more than 14 treatment-naive, under 18 IGHV unmutated. By median roughly 74 months, around twelve had progressed and 14 stayed remitted; responses had been 2 complete and 24 partial.

General study points: Sampling times differed between sustained-remission and progressing patients.

The sequence was collected from a human donor with chronic lymphocytic leukemia. Material: PBMCs, obtained after 24 months of ibrutinib treatment.

Written as DNA, the CDR3 is TGTGCCAGCAGCTTGGTCGGCCCGGGGAAGGGAGGCCAAGAGACCCAGTACTTC. Its protein is CASSLVGPGKGGQETQYF. This rearrangement joins TRBV5-6 to TRBJ2-5; D might be TRBD2 (6 bases). The CDR3 contains 18 residues. Germline V gene lookup returns CDR1 SGHDT and CDR2 YYEEEE. The V end lost 0 bases, the J end lost 1 base, and 19 bases lay between the germline ends.